This TCR beta chain was sequenced during a study of a mutant IDH1 vaccine in newly diagnosed glioma. Study-wide context: Eight vaccine doses were administered to patients at weeks 1, 3, 5, 7, 11, 15, 19 and 23. The sex distribution of treated patients was about 62% male and roughly 40% female, with a mean age of roughly 40 years. Whole-study results and caveats: Pseudoprogression appeared unlinked to shifts in leading peripheral T cell clonotypes.

Time point denoted: week 5, during vaccination. Doses consisted of 300 ug of mutant IDH1 20-mer peptide each, paired with topical imiquimod. The astrocytomas were IDH1-mutant, ATRX-negative, and WHO grade 3 or 4. Comment on this clone: Its antigen is still unknown.

TCRdb keeps only in-frame clones here, not all; method: immunoSEQ multiplex PCR. The repertoire holds approximately 60,000 clones, with approximately 86% as singletons. This TCR came from a woman in her late teens or twenties with glioma. Some clones in this sample may be carry-over from other donors' samples. The starting material was PBMCs, obtained from a glioma patient whose treatment included an IDH1 peptide vaccine.

The CDR3 sequence is CAMTAGGAETQYF. CDR3 sequence (DNA): TGTGCCATGACAGCGGGAGGGGCAGAGACCCAGTACTTC. J is TRBJ2-5 and V is TRBV10-3; 10 positions match TRBD2. V shed 9 bases and J 4 bases; nucleotides not matched to a gene: 5. The CDR3 spans 13 residues. The germline V gene has CDR1 ENHRY and CDR2 SYGVKD.